This T cell receptor (beta chain) was captured in a study of radiotherapy plus CTLA-4 blockade in lung cancer. Clones were read by immunoSEQ multiplex PCR, and TCRdb kept only the in-frame ones, dropping some. The table has more than 55,000 clones, around 79% seen once. The CDR3 loop spans 15 amino acids. Germline-derived CDR1 and CDR2 are SNHLY and FYNNEI. V gave up 4 bases and J gave up 5 bases; unmatched junction bases: 3. This clone is a singleton in its sample. Its cognate antigen is unknown. Study outcomes and limitations: Some TCR clones had been derived from tumors. These clones expanded in peripheral blood after radiotherapy plus ipilimumab.

CTLA-4 blockade using ipilimumab, together with focal radiation, was received by patients with chemo-refractory metastatic non-small-cell lung cancer. The chain employs TRBV2 and TRBJ2-5, with 14 bases matching TRBD2. Sample: peripheral blood, taken from a patient treated with radiotherapy plus ipilimumab. The TCR originated in a human donor with non-small cell lung cancer who had a complete response to radiotherapy plus ipilimumab. The CDR3: CASSGLAGGRETQYF. As DNA, the CDR3 is TGTGCCAGCAGTGGACTAGCGGGAGGGAGGGAGACCCAGTACTTC.